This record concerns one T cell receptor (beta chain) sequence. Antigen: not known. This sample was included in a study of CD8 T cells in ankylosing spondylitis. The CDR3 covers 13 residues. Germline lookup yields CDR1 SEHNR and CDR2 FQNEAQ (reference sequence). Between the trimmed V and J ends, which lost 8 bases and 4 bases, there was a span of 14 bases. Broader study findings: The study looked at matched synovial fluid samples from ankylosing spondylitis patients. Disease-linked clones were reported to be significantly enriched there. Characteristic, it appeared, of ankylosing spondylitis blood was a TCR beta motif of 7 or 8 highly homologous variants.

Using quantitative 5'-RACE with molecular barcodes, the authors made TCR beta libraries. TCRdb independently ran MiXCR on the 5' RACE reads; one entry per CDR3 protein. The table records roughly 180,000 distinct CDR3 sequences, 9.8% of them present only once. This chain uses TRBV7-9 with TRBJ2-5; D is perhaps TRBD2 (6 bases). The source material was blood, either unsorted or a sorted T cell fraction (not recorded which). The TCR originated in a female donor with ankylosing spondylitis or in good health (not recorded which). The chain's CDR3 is CASRGLAGETQYF. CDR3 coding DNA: TGTGCCAGCCGGGGACTGGCGGGAGAGACCCAGTACTTC.